What follows are 8 T cell receptor beta chains derived from one specimen sequenced in a study of blood T cell repertoires in COVID-19. Produced via immunoSEQ multiplex PCR; TCRdb's table is partial and in-frame only. This table has 120,000 to 150,000 clones, 75% to 90% appearing once. Sequenced input: peripheral blood. The source of these receptors is a woman between 55 and 75 years old with COVID-19, enrolled during active disease.

CDR3 bases: TGTGCCAGCAGTGCACCACAGGTCACCACCTCTGAAGCTTTCTTT. Amino acid sequence: CASSAPQVTTSEAFF. This chain links TRBV2 with TRBJ1-1, with D perhaps matching TRBD1 (5 bases). The CDR3 covers 15 residues. Per the germline V gene, CDR1 is SNHLY and CDR2 is FYNNEI. Trimming shortened V by 4 bases and J by 6 bases, and 18 bases separated the two germline ends.

V usage is TRBV2 and J usage is TRBJ1-3; no definite D call. The CDR3 totals 14 residues. CDR1 SNHLY and CDR2 FYNNEI come from the germline V gene. V was cut by 4 bases and J by 3 bases, with 10 bases left in between. CDR3 residues: CASSVRKIGNTIYF. The DNA of the CDR3 is TGTGCCAGCAGTGTGAGGAAGATTGGAAACACCATATATTTT.

Only one count was recorded for this clone. The chain uses TRBV6-5 and TRBJ1-1, with D hard to call. The V gene's germline CDR1 is MNHEY and CDR2 SVGAGI. The CDR3 runs to 12 residues. Trimming removed 8 bases at V and 1 base at J, with 8 bases between. CDR3 sequence (DNA): TGTGCCAGCTCCCGCGGGAACACTGAAGCTTTCTTT. It specifies CASSRGNTEAFF.

This clone was seen only once. V is TRBV15 and J is TRBJ2-3; 9 nucleotides line up with TRBD1. V shed 4 bases, J shed 3 bases, and the junction held 2 bases outside the gene matches. This CDR3 has 14 residues. Per the germline V gene, CDR1 is LNHNV and CDR2 is YYDKDF (reference sequence). For the CDR3, the DNA is TGTGCCACCAGCACCGGACAGGGGACAGATACGCAGTATTTT. Its protein product is CATSTGQGTDTQYF.

The chain recombines TRBV18 with TRBJ2-4; tentatively, D is TRBD2 (5 bases). In germline, CDR1 is KGHSH, CDR2 LQKENI. The CDR3 has 15 residues. V lost 4 bases, J lost 6 bases, and 16 bases lay in between. DNA for the CDR3: TGTGCCAGCTCACGAGTCGGGGATCTGGGAAACATTCAGTACTTC. It translates to CASSRVGDLGNIQYF.

The chain links TRBV5-1 to TRBJ1-4; possibly TRBD1 for D (5 bases). The CDR3 is 14 amino acids. V lost 6 bases, J lost 3 bases, and 12 bases lay in between. Per the germline V gene, CDR1 is SGHRS and CDR2 is YFSETQ. The chain's CDR3 is CASNPGAANEKLFF. DNA of the CDR3: TGCGCCAGCAACCCTGGGGCCGCTAATGAAAAACTGTTTTTT.

This sequence joins TRBV3-1 (or the pseudogene TRBV3-2) and TRBJ1-4, with a weak D call TRBD1 (6 bases). CDR1 and CDR2 from the germline V gene are LGHDT and YNNKEL (reference sequence). V dropped 4 bases and J dropped 7 bases, with 19 bases sitting between them. The CDR3 loop spans 16 amino acids. In nucleotides, the CDR3 is TGTGCCAGCAGCCTCCAAACAGGGAATCAAGGTGAAAAACTGTTTTTT. Its translation: CASSLQTGNQGEKLFF.

The rearrangement links TRBV5-6 to TRBJ1-2; 9 positions match TRBD1. Germline V gene lookup returns CDR1 SGHDT and CDR2 YYEEEE. V gave up 5 bases and J gave up 6 bases; unmatched junction bases: 5. The CDR3 spans 13 residues. The CDR3 region has the DNA TGTGCCAGCAGATGGGACAGGGTGGATGGCTACACCTTC. Translated: CASRWDRVDGYTF.